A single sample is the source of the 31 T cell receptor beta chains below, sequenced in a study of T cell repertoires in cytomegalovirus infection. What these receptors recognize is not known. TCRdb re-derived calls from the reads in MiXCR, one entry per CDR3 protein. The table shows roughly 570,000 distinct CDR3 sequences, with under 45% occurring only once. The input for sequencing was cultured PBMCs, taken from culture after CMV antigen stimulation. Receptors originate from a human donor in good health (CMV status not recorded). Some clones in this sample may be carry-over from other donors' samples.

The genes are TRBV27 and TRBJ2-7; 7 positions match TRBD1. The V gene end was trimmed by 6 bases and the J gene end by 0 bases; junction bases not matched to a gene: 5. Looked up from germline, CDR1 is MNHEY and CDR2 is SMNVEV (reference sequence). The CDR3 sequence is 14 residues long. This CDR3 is CASRKGQSSYEQYF. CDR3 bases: TGTGCCAGCAGAAAGGGACAGAGCTCCTACGAGCAGTACTTC.

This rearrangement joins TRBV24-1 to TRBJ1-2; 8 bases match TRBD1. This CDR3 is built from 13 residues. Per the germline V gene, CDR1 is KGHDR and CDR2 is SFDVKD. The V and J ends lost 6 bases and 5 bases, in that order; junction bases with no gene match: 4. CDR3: CATSRTGKYGYTF. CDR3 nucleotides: TGTGCCACCAGTCGGACAGGGAAGTATGGCTACACCTTC.

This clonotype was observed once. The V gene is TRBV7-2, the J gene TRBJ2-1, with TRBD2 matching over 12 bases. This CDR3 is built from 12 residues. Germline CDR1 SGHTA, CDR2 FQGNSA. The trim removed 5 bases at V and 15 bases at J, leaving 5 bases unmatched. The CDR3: CASSPSGRVTFF. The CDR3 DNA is TGTGCCAGCAGCCCTAGCGGGAGGGTGACGTTCTTC.

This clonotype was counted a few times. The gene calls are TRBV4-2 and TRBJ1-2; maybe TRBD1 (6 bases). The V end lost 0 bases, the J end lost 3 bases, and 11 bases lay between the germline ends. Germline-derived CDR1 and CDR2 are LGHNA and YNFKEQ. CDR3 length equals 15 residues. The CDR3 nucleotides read TGTGCCAGCAGCCAAGAACGAGACAGGTACTATGGCTACACCTTC. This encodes CASSQERDRYYGYTF.

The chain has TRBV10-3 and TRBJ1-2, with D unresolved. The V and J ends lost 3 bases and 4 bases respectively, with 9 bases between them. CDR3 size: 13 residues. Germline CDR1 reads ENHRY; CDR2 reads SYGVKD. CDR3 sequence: CAISEGQVYGYTF. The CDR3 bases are TGTGCCATCAGTGAAGGCCAGGTCTATGGCTACACCTTC.

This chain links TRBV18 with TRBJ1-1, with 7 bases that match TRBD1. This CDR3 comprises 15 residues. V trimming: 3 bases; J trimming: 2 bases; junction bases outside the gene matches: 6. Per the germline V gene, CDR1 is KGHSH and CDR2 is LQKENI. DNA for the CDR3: TGTGCCAGCTCACCCCTGACAGGGATAAACACTGAAGCTTTCTTT. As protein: CASSPLTGINTEAFF. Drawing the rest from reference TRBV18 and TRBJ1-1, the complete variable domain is NAGVMQNPRHLVRRRGQEARLRCSPMKGHSHVYWYRQLPEEGLKFMVYLQKENIIDESGMPKERFSAEFPKEGPSILRIQQVVRGDSAAYFCASSPLTGINTEAFFGQGTRLTVV.

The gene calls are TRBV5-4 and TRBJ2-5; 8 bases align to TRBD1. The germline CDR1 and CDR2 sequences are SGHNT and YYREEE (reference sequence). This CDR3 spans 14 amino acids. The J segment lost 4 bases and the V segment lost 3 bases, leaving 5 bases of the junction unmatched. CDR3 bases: TGTGCCAGCAGCTACCGACAGGGGCCAGAGACCCAGTACTTC. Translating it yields CASSYRQGPETQYF.

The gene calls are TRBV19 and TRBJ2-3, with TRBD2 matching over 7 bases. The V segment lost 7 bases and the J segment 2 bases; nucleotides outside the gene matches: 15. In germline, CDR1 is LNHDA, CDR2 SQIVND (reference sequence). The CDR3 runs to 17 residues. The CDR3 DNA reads TGTGCCAGTACTCTTCGTGGTGCTAGCGGAAACACAGATACGCAGTATTTT. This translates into CASTLRGASGNTDTQYF.

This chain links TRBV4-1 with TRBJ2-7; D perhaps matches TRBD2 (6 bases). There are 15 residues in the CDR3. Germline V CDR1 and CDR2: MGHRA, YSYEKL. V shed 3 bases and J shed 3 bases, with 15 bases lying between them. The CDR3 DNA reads TGCGCCAGCAGCCAGACCGGGACTTCAATCTACGAGCAGTACTTC. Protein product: CASSQTGTSIYEQYF.

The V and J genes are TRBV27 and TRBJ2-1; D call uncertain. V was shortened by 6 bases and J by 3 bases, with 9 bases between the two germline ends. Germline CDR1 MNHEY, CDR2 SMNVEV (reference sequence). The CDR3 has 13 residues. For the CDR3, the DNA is TGTGCCAGCAGCGAACCGGGCTACAATGAGCAGTTCTTC. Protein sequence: CASSEPGYNEQFF.

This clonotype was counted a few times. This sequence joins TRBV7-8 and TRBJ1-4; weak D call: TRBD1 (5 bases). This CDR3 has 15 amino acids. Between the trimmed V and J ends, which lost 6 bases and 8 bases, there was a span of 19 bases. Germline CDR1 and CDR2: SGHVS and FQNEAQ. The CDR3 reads CASSSPGPRGEKLFF. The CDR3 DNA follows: TGTGCCAGCAGTTCACCGGGACCACGGGGAGAAAAACTGTTTTTT.

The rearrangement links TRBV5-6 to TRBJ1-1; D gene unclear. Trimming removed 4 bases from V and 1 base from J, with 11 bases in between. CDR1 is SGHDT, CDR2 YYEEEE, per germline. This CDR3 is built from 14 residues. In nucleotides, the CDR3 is TGTGCCAGCAGCGCGACTACACAGAACACTGAAGCTTTCTTT. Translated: CASSATTQNTEAFF.

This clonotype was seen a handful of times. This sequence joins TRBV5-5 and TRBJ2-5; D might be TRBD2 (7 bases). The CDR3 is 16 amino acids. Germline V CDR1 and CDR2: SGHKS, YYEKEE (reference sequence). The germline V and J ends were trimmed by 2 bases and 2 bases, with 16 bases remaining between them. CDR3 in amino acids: CASSFTGRDTQETQYF. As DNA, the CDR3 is TGTGCCAGCAGCTTTACAGGGAGGGATACGCAAGAGACCCAGTACTTC.

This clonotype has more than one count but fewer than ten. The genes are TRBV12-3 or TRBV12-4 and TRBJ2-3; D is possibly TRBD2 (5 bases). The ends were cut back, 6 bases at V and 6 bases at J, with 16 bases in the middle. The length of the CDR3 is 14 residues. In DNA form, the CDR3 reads TGTGCCAGCAGCCCAGCGGCCAGAGAGGATACGCAGTATTTT. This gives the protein CASSPAAREDTQYF.

The CDR3 loop reads CASSEGSGGFDEQFF. The CDR3 DNA sequence: TGTGCCAGCAGTGAAGGTAGCGGGGGATTCGATGAGCAGTTCTTC. The chain recombines TRBV2 with TRBJ2-1, with 9 bases matching TRBD2. CDR3 length: 15 residues. CDR1 SNHLY and CDR2 FYNNEI come from the germline V gene. Trimming removed 1 base from V and 8 bases from J; junction bases left unmatched: 6.

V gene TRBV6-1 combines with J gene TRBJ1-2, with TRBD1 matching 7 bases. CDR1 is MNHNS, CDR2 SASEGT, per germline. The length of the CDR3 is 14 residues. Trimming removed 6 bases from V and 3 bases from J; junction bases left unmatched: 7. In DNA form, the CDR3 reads TGTGCCAGCAGGTCGACAGGGAGCTACTATGGCTACACCTTC. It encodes CASRSTGSYYGYTF.

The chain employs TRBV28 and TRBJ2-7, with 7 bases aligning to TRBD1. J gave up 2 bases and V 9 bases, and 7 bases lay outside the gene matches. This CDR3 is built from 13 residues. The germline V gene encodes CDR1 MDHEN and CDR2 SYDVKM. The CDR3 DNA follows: TGTGCCAGTTCCGGGACAGCGGCCTACGAGCAGTACTTC. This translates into CASSGTAAYEQYF.

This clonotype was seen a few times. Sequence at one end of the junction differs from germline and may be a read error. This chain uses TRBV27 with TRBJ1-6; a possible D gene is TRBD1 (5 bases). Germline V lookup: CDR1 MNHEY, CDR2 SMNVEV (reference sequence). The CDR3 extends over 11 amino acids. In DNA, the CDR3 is TGCAGAAGACAGAAGAATTCACCCCTCCACTTT. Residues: CRRQKNSPLHF.

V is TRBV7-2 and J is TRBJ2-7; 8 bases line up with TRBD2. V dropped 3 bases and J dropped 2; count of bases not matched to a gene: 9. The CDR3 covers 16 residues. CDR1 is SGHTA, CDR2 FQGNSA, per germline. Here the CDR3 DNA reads TGTGCCAGCAGCTTCTCGGCGGGGGGCGTCCCCTACGAGCAGTACTTC. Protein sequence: CASSFSAGGVPYEQYF.

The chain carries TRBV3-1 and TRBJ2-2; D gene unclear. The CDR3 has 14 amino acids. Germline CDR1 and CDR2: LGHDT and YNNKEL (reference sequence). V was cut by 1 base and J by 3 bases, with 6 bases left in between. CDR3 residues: CASSQGLYTGELFF. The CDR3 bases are TGTGCCAGCAGCCAAGGGCTTTACACCGGGGAGCTGTTTTTT. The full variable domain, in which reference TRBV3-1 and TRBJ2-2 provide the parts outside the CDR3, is DTAVSQTPKYLVTQMGNDKSIKCEQNLGHDTMYWYKQDSKKFLKIMFSYNNKELIINETVPNRFSPKSPDKAHLNLHINSLELGDSAVYFCASSQGLYTGELFFGEGSRLTVL.

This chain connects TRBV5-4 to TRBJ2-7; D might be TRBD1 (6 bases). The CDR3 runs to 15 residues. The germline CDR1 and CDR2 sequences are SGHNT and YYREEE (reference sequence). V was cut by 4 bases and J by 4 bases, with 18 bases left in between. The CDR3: CASSRKSDRVYEQYF. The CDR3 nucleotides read TGTGCCAGCAGCCGAAAGTCGGACAGAGTTTACGAGCAGTACTTC.

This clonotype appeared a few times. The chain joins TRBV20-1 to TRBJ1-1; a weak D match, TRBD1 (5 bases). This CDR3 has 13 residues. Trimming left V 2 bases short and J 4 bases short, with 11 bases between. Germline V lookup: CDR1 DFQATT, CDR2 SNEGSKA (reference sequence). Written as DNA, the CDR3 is TGCAGTGCTAGACTCCCCGGGACCACTGAAGCTTTCTTT. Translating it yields CSARLPGTTEAFF.

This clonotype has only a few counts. This CDR3 is CASSSSGTYYNSPLHF. CDR3 coding DNA: TGTGCCAGCAGCTCCTCCGGGACCTATTATAATTCACCCCTCCACTTT. The J gene is TRBJ1-6, the V gene TRBV7-9, with D perhaps matching TRBD1 (5 bases). V gave up 4 bases and J gave up 4 bases, with 14 bases separating them. This CDR3 is 16 amino acids long. Germline V gene sequence: CDR1 SEHNR, CDR2 FQNEAQ (reference sequence).

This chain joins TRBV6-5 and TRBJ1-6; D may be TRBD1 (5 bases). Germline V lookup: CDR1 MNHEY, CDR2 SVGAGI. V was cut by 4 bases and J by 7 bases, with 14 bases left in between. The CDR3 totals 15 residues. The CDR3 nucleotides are TGTGCCAGCAGTTCGACCGGGACCGAGAATTCACCCCTCCACTTT. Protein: CASSSTGTENSPLHF.

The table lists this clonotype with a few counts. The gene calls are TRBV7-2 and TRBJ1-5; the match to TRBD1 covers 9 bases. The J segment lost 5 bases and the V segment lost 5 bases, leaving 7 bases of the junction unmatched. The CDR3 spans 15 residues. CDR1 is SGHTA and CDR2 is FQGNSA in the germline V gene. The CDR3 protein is CASSPQGQGYQPQHF. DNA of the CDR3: TGTGCCAGCAGCCCACAGGGACAGGGCTATCAGCCCCAGCATTTT.

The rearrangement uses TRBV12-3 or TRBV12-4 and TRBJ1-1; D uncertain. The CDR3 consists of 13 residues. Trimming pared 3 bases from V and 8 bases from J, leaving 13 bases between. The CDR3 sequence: CASSFTKGQEAFF. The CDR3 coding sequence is TGTGCCAGCAGTTTCACAAAGGGCCAGGAAGCTTTCTTT.

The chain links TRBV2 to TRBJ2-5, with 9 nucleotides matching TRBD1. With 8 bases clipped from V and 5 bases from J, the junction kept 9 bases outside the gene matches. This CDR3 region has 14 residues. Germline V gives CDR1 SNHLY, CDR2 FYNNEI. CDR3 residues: CASRPGQGLETQYF. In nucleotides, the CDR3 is TGTGCCAGCCGACCGGGACAGGGATTGGAGACCCAGTACTTC.

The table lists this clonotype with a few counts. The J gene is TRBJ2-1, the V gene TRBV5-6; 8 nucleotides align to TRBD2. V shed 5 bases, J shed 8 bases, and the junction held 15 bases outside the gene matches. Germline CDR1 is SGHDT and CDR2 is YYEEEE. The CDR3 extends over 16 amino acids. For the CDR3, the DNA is TGTGCCAGCAGGCCCTGGTCGGGGGGGCGGCTCCATGAGCAGTTCTTC. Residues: CASRPWSGGRLHEQFF.

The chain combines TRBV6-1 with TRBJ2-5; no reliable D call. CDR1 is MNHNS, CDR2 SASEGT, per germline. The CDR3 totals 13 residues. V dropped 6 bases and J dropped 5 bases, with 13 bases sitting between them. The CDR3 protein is CASRVLLTETQYF. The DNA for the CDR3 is TGTGCCAGCAGGGTTCTTTTGACCGAGACCCAGTACTTC.

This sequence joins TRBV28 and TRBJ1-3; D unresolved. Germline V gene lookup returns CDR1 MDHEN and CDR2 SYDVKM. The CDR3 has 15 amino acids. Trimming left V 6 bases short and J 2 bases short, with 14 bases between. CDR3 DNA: TGTGCCAGCAGCTTAACGCTATCGGCTGGAAACACCATATATTTT. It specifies CASSLTLSAGNTIYF.

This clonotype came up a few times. The CDR3 region has the DNA TGTGCCAGCAGCCAGGCGGTCCCTGGGAACACCGGGGAGCTGTTTTTT. Translated: CASSQAVPGNTGELFF. The chain uses TRBV7-8 and TRBJ2-2; the D is unclear. V dropped 5 bases and J dropped 1 base, with 14 bases sitting between them. The CDR3 is 16 amino acids. CDR1 is SGHVS, CDR2 FQNEAQ, per germline.